This entry lists 7 T cell receptor beta chains sequenced from one sample in a study of beta chain features in type 1 diabetes. Isolated RNA was reverse transcribed in full, so expressed TCRB transcripts were sequenced. Profiling relied on immunoSEQ multiplex PCR, and the TCRdb table lists in-frame clones only, not all of them. The table shows a few hundred thousand clones, with about 19% occurring only once. Material: naive CD4+ T cells from blood. These receptors were taken from a young woman in good health.

This clone was recorded once. The chain uses TRBV30 and TRBJ1-1, with no clear D. CDR3 length equals 14 residues. Trimming removed 2 bases at V and 4 bases at J, with 14 bases between. The germline CDR1 and CDR2 sequences are GTSNPN and SVGIG (reference sequence). The CDR3 spells CAWSPTEISTEAFF. CDR3 DNA: TGTGCCTGGAGTCCTACAGAGATCAGCACTGAAGCTTTCTTT.

The chain combines TRBV7-2 with TRBJ1-2; D perhaps matches TRBD1 (6 bases). Trimming cost V 3 bases and J 4 bases, with 15 bases left between them. Germline loops: CDR1 SGHTA, CDR2 FQGNSA. This CDR3 comprises 15 residues. CDR3 sequence (DNA): TGTGCCAGCAGCTTTCGGGACACCAGACTCTATGGCTACACCTTC. Protein sequence: CASSFRDTRLYGYTF.

V and J are TRBV28 and TRBJ2-1; possibly TRBD2 for D (5 bases). The CDR3 consists of 16 residues. Trimming removed 3 bases at V and 2 bases at J, with 14 bases between. Germline V gives CDR1 MDHEN, CDR2 SYDVKM. CDR3 sequence (DNA): TGTGCCAGCAGTTTCGAGGGCCCGCCCACCTACAATGAGCAGTTCTTC. Amino acids: CASSFEGPPTYNEQFF.

This clone was recorded a few times. V usage is TRBV18 and J usage is TRBJ2-1; D is undetermined. V shed 3 bases and J shed 6 bases, with 12 bases lying between them. CDR3 size: 14 residues. The germline gives CDR1 KGHSH, CDR2 LQKENI. The chain's CDR3 is CASSPSKGVNEQFF. CDR3 in DNA: TGTGCCAGCTCACCGTCGAAAGGAGTCAATGAGCAGTTCTTC.

This chain links TRBV4-1 with TRBJ2-1; no firm D call. V was cut by 6 bases and J by 0 bases, with 6 bases left in between. This CDR3 comprises 13 residues. CDR1 and CDR2 from the germline V gene are MGHRA and YSYEKL. The CDR3 nucleotides read TGCGCCAGCAGTTCCATCTCCTACAATGAGCAGTTCTTC. Encoded protein: CASSSISYNEQFF.

The chain couples TRBV7-6 to TRBJ1-6; D perhaps matches TRBD1 (6 bases). CDR3 length equals 14 residues. CDR1 and CDR2 from the germline V gene are SGHVS and FNYEAQ. Deletions cut 4 bases from V and 9 bases from J, with 13 bases between. The CDR3 nucleotides read TGTGCCAGCAGCTCGCAGGGGTTCGGTTCACCCCTCCACTTT. Translation: CASSSQGFGSPLHF.

A remark on this clone: Other DNA sequences in the sample encode the same CDR3. The chain employs TRBV5-1 and TRBJ2-5, with a tentative D call TRBD1 (6 bases). V was shortened by 0 bases and J by 4 bases, with 10 bases between the two germline ends. This CDR3 is built from 14 residues. The germline V gene encodes CDR1 SGHRS and CDR2 YFSETQ. CDR3 sequence: CASSLDRGGETQYF. The CDR3 DNA reads as TGCGCCAGCAGCTTGGATAGAGGGGGAGAGACCCAGTACTTC.